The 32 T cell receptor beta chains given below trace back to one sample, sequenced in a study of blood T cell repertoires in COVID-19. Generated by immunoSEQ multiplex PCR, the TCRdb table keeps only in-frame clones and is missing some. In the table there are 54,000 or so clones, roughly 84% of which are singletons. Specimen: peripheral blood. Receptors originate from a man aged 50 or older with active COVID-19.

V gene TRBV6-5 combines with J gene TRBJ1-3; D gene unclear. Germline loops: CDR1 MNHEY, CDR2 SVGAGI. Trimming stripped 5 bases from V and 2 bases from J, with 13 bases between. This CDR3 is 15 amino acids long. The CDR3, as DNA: TGTGCCAGCAGTACCGGTTCCGGAGCTGGAAACACCATATATTTT. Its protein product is CASSTGSGAGNTIYF.

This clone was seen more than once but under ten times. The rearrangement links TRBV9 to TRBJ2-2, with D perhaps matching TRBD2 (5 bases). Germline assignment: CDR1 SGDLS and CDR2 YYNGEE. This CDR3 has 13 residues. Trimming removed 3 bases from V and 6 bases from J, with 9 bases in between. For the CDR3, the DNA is TGTGCCAGCAGCGCAGCGGTCCCCGGGGAGCTGTTTTTT. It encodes CASSAAVPGELFF.

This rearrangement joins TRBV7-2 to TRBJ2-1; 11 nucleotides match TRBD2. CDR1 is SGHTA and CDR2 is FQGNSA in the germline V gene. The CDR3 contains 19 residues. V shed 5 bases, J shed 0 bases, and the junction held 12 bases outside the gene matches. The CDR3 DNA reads TGTGCCAGCAGCCCCGGGGGTAGCGGGAGGGCCTACTCCTACAATGAGCAGTTCTTC. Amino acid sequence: CASSPGGSGRAYSYNEQFF.

CDR3 protein: CASRLQSSGANVLTF. The CDR3 DNA reads TGCGCCAGCAGGTTACAGTCCTCTGGGGCCAACGTCCTGACTTTC. This chain links TRBV5-1 with TRBJ2-6; D gene ambiguous. The CDR3 is 15 amino acids. V lost 5 bases and J lost 0, with 9 bases in between. Looked up from germline, CDR1 is SGHRS and CDR2 is YFSETQ.

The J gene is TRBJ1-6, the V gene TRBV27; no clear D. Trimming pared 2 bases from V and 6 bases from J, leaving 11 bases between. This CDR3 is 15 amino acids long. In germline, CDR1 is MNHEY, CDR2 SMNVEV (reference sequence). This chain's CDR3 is CASSLRGAGNSPLHF. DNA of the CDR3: TGTGCCAGCAGTTTACGGGGTGCCGGTAATTCACCCCTCCACTTT.

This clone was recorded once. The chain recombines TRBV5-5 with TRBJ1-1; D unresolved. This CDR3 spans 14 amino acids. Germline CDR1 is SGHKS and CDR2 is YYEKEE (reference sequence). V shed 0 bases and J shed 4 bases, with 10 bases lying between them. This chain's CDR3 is CASSLVGRSTEAFF. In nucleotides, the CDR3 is TGTGCCAGCAGCTTGGTAGGTAGGAGCACTGAAGCTTTCTTT.

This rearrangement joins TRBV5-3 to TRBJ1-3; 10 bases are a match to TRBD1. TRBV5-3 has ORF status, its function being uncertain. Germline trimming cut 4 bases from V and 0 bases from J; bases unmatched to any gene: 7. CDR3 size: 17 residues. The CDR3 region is CARSGWTGGNSGNTIYF. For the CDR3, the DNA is TGTGCCAGAAGCGGGTGGACAGGGGGGAACTCTGGAAACACCATATATTTT.

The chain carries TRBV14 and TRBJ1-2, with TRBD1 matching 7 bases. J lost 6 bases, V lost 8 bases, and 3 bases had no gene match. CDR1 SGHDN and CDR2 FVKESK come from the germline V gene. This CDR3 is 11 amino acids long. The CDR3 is CASSGGNGYTF. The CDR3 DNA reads TGTGCCAGCTCAGGGGGAAATGGCTACACCTTC. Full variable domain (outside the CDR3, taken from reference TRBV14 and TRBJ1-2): EAGVTQFPSHSVIEKGQTVTLRCDPISGHDNLYWYRRVMGKEIKFLLHFVKESKQDESGMPNNRFLAERTGGTYSTLKVQPAELEDSGVYFCASSGGNGYTFGSGTRLTVV.

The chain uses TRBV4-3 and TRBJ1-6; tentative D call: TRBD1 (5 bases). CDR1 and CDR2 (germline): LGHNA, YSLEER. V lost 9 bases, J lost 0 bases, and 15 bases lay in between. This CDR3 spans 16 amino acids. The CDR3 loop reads CASSDQGGSYNSPLHF. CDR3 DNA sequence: TGCGCCAGTAGTGACCAGGGAGGCTCCTATAATTCACCCCTCCACTTT.

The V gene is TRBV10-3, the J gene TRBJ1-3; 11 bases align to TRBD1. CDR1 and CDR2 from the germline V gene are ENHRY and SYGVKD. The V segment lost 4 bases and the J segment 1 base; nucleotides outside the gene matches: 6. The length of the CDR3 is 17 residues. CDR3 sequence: CAISGGQGDVSGNTIYF. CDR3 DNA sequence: TGTGCCATCAGTGGGGGACAGGGGGACGTATCTGGAAACACCATATATTTT.

For the CDR3, the DNA is TGTGCTAGTGGTTTCATCTCCGGGACAGGGGCCATGAACACTGAAGCTTTCTTT. Residues: CASGFISGTGAMNTEAFF. The chain couples TRBV12-5 to TRBJ1-1, with 10 positions matching TRBD1. This CDR3 region has 18 residues. With 3 bases clipped from V and 0 bases from J, the junction kept 10 bases outside the gene matches. Germline assignment: CDR1 LGHNT and CDR2 FRNRAP.

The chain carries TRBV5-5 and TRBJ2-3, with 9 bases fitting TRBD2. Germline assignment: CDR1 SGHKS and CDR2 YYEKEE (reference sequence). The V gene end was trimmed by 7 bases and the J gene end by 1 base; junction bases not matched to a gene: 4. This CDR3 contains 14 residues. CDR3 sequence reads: CASERTSGTDTQYF. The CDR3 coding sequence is TGTGCCAGCGAAAGGACTAGCGGCACAGATACGCAGTATTTT.

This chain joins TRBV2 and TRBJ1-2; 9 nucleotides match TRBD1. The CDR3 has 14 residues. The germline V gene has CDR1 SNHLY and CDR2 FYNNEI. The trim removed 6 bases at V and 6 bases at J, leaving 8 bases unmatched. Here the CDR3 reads CASRDRGVSHGYTF. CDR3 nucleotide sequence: TGTGCCAGCAGAGACAGGGGGGTTAGTCATGGCTACACCTTC.

The CDR3 coding sequence is TGTGCCTCAAAACCGGGGGGGTTTGGCAATCAGCCCCAGCATTTT. Its protein is CASKPGGFGNQPQHF. The chain recombines TRBV6-5 with TRBJ1-5, with D possibly TRBD1 on 5 matching bases. CDR3 length equals 15 residues. CDR1 is MNHEY, CDR2 SVGAGI, per germline. Between the trimmed V and J ends, which lost 11 bases and 2 bases, there was a span of 19 bases.

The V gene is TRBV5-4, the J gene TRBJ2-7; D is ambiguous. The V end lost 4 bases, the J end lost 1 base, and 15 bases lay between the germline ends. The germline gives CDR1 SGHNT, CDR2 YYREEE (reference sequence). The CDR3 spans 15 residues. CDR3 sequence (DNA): TGTGCCAGCAGCCAATCGACACACACTTCCTACGAGCAGTACTTC. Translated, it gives CASSQSTHTSYEQYF.

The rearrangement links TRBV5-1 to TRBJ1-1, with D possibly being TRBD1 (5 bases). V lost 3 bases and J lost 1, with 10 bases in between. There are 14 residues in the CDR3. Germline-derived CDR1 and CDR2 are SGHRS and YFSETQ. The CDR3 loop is CASSWGGGNTEAFF. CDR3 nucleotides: TGCGCCAGCAGCTGGGGCGGGGGGAACACTGAAGCTTTCTTT.

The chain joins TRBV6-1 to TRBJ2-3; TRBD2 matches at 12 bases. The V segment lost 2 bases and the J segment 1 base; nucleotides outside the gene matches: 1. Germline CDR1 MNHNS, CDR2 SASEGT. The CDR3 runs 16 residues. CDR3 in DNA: TGTGCCAGCAGTGAAAGACTAGCGGGGGGCACAGATACGCAGTATTTT. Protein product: CASSERLAGGTDTQYF.

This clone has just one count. The CDR3 spells CATHRGGASYEQYF. The CDR3, as DNA: TGTGCCACCCACCGCGGGGGGGCCTCCTACGAGCAGTACTTC. V and J are TRBV27 and TRBJ2-7; 9 bases are a match to TRBD2. Trimming cost V 10 bases and J 0 bases; bases outside gene matches: 7. The CDR3 loop spans 14 amino acids. CDR1 and CDR2 from the germline V gene are MNHEY and SMNVEV (reference sequence).

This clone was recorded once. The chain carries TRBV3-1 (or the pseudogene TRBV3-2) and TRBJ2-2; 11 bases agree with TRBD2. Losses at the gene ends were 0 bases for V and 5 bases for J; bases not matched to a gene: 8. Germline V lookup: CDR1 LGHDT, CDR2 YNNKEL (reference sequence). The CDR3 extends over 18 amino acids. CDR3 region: CASSQEGIAGGGTGELFF. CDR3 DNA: TGTGCCAGCAGCCAAGAGGGGATAGCGGGAGGGGGAACCGGGGAGCTGTTTTTT.

The CDR3 nucleotides are TGTGCCAGTATGAGGTCCCCTGGTACGGGACAGGGCACCGGGGAGCTGTTTTTT. This encodes CASMRSPGTGQGTGELFF. The rearrangement uses TRBV19 and TRBJ2-2, with 9 bases matching TRBD1. This CDR3 contains 18 residues. Germline CDR1 reads LNHDA; CDR2 reads SQIVND (reference sequence). With 7 bases clipped from V and 4 bases from J, the junction kept 16 bases outside the gene matches.

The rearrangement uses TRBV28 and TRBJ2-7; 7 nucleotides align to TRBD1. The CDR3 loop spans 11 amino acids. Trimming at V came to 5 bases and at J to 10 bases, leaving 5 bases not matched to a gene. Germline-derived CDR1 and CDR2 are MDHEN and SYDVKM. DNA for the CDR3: TGTGCCAGCAGTCTTAGGGGGCCCCAGTACTTC. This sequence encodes CASSLRGPQYF.

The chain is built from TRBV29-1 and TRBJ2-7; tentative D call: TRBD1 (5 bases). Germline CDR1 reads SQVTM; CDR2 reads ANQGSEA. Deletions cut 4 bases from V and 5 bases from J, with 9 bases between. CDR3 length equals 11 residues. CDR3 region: CSVGQGNEQYF. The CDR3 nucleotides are TGCAGCGTTGGTCAGGGAAACGAGCAGTACTTC.

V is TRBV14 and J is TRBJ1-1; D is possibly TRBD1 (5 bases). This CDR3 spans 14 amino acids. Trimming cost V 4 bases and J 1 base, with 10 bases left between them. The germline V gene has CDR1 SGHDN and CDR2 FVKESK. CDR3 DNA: TGTGCCAGCAGCCTAGGGGTCGGGAACACTGAAGCTTTCTTT. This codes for CASSLGVGNTEAFF.

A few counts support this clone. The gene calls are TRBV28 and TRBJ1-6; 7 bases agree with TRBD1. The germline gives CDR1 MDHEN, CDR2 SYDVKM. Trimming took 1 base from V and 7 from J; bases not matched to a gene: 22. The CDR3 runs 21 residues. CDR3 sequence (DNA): TGTGCCAGCAGTTTATTCTACCGACCGGGCGGGGGGAAGGGGGCAAATTCACCCCTCCACTTT. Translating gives CASSLFYRPGGGKGANSPLHF.

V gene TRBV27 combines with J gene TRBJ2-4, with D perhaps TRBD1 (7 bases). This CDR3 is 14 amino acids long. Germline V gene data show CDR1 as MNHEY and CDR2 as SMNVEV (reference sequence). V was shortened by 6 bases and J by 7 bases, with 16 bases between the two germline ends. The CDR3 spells CASSPLAGGNIQYF. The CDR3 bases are TGTGCCAGCAGCCCTTTGGCAGGGGGGAACATTCAGTACTTC.

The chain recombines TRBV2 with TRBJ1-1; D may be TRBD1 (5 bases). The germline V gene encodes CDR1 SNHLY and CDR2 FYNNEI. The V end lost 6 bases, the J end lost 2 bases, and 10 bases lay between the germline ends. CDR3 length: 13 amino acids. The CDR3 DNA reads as TGTGCCAGCAGGACAGATTTCAACACTGAAGCTTTCTTT. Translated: CASRTDFNTEAFF.

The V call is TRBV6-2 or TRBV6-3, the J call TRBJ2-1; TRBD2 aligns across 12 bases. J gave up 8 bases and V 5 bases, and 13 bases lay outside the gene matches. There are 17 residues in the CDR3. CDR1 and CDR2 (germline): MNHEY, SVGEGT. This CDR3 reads CASSTVTSGRQRDEQFF. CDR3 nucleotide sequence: TGTGCCAGCAGTACGGTAACTAGCGGGAGGCAACGCGATGAGCAGTTCTTC.

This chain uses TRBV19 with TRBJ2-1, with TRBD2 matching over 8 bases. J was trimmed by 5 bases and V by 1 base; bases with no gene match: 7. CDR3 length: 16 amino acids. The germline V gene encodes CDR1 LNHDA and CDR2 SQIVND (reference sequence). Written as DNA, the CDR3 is TGTGCCAGTAGTATAGCGGGAGGGCTTCTCAACAATGAGCAGTTCTTC. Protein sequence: CASSIAGGLLNNEQFF.

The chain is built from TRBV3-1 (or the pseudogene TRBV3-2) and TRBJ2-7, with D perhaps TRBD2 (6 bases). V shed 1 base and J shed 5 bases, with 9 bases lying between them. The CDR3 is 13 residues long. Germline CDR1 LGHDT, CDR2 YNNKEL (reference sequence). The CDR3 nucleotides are TGTGCCAGCAGCCAAGTGGAGGGGCACGAGCAGTACTTC. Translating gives CASSQVEGHEQYF.

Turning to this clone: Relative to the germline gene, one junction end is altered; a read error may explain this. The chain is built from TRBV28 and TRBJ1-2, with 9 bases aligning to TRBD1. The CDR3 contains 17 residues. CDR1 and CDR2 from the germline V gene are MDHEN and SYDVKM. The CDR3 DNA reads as TGTGCCAGCAGTTCTCCGGGGACAGGGAGCCTATCTTATGACTACACCTTC. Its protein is CASSSPGTGSLSYDYTF.

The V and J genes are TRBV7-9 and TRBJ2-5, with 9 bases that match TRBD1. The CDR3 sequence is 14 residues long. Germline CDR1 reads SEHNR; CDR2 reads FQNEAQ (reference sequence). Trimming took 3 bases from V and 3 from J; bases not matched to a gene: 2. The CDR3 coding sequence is TGTGCCAGCAGCTTGGGACAGGGTGAAGAGACCCAGTACTTC. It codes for CASSLGQGEETQYF.

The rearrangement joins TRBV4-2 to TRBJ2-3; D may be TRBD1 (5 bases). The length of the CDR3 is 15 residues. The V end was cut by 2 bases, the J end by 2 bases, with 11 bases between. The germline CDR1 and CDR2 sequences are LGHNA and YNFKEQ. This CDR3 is CASSQHAGYTDTQYF. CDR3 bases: TGTGCCAGCAGCCAACATGCAGGGTACACAGATACGCAGTATTTT.